The 30 T cell receptor beta chains listed next were all sequenced from one sample in a study of brain T cells in children with intractable seizures. Measured with immunoSEQ multiplex PCR; TCRdb has only the in-frame clones, and not every one. The sample lists roughly 110,000 clones; approximately 94% were seen once. The sequenced sample was peripheral blood, obtained at surgery. The receptors stem from a boy younger than two with hemimegalencephaly and intractable seizures.

V gene TRBV27 combines with J gene TRBJ2-7; 8 positions agree with TRBD2. CDR1 and CDR2 (germline): MNHEY, SMNVEV (reference sequence). This CDR3 has 14 amino acids. After removal of 3 bases from V and 2 bases from J, the junction contained 3 bases not matched to a gene. The CDR3 is CASSFDGRAYEQYF. The CDR3 DNA reads TGTGCCAGCAGTTTCGACGGGAGGGCCTACGAGCAGTACTTC.

There are a few counts of this clone. J is TRBJ1-2 and V is TRBV21-1; the DNA was not used to check the table's D call, TRBD1. TRBV21-1 counts as a pseudogene. The CDR3 is 14 residues long. The CDR3 bases are TGTGCCAGCAGCAAGTCCGGGACAGCTTATGGCTACACCTTC. Translation gives CASSKSGTAYGYTF.

The rearrangement joins TRBV2 to TRBJ1-6, with D tentatively TRBD1 (5 bases). The germline CDR1 and CDR2 sequences are SNHLY and FYNNEI. This CDR3 spans 13 amino acids. V lost 6 bases and J lost 9, with 12 bases in between. The CDR3 sequence: CASSPGQGSPLHF. The CDR3 region has the DNA TGTGCCAGCAGCCCAGGGCAAGGTTCACCCCTCCACTTT.

The chain is built from TRBV27 and TRBJ2-5, with D uncertain. Germline V lookup: CDR1 MNHEY, CDR2 SMNVEV (reference sequence). Trimming shortened V by 3 bases and J by 0 bases, and 5 bases separated the two germline ends. The CDR3 spans 13 residues. CDR3 amino acids: CASSFQHQETQYF. CDR3 bases: TGTGCCAGCAGTTTTCAACACCAAGAGACCCAGTACTTC.

The V call is TRBV7-3, the J call TRBJ2-1; D ambiguous. Between the trimmed V and J ends, which lost 6 bases and 0 bases, there was a span of 15 bases. The length of the CDR3 is 16 residues. Germline V CDR1 and CDR2: SGHTA, FQGTGA. In DNA, the CDR3 is TGTGCCAGCAGTCCCCCTTTCGTAGTCTCCTACAATGAGCAGTTCTTC. This codes for CASSPPFVVSYNEQFF. The full variable domain, rest sourced from reference TRBV7-3 and TRBJ2-1, is GAGVSQTPSNKVTEKGKYVELRCDPISGHTALYWYRQSLGQGPEFLIYFQGTGAADDSGLPNDRFFAVRPEGSVSTLKIQRTERGDSAVYLCASSPPFVVSYNEQFFGPGTRLTVL.

The chain combines TRBV6-1 with TRBJ2-1, with D uncertain. V lost 0 bases and J 2 bases, leaving 8 bases between the germline ends. This CDR3 spans 15 amino acids. CDR1 and CDR2 (germline): MNHNS, SASEGT. CDR3 nucleotide sequence: TGTGCCAGCAGTGAAGCCCCCGTAGCCTACAATGAGCAGTTCTTC. Its translation is CASSEAPVAYNEQFF.

This chain connects TRBV6-6 to TRBJ1-3; D unresolved. The CDR3 is 13 amino acids. V lost 0 bases and J lost 4, with 4 bases in between. Germline lookup yields CDR1 MNHNY and CDR2 SVGAGI (reference sequence). The CDR3 loop is CASSYSGGNTIYF. The CDR3 DNA reads as TGTGCCAGCAGTTACTCGGGGGGAAACACCATATATTTT.

The chain recombines TRBV4-1 with TRBJ1-6, with 9 bases identical to TRBD1. The V gene end was trimmed by 4 bases and the J gene end by 6 bases; junction bases not matched to a gene: 4. Germline V gives CDR1 MGHRA, CDR2 YSYEKL. The CDR3 spans 15 residues. CDR3 sequence: CASSPRTGVNSPLHF. The CDR3 DNA reads TGCGCCAGCAGCCCTAGGACAGGGGTTAATTCACCCCTCCACTTT.

The chain employs TRBV7-9 and TRBJ1-6, with TRBD1 as a possible D gene (6 bases). The germline CDR1 and CDR2 sequences are SEHNR and FQNEAQ (reference sequence). V lost 0 bases, J lost 6 bases, and 12 bases lay in between. The CDR3 runs 16 residues. The CDR3 DNA sequence: TGTGCCAGCAGCTTAGCGACGGGGGGCGGTAATTCACCCCTCCACTTT. Its protein product is CASSLATGGGNSPLHF.

V is TRBV25-1 and J is TRBJ2-5, with D possibly being TRBD1 (6 bases). Germline CDR1 is MGHDK and CDR2 is SYGVNS. There are 14 residues in the CDR3. Between the trimmed V and J ends, which lost 0 bases and 5 bases, there was a span of 10 bases. The CDR3 DNA sequence: TGTGCCAGCAGTGAATATCAAAGGGGGGAGACCCAGTACTTC. It is translated as CASSEYQRGETQYF.

The rearrangement uses TRBV5-8 and TRBJ1-2, with no clear D. Germline V gene lookup returns CDR1 SGHTS and CDR2 YDEGEE. V lost 7 bases to trimming and J lost 4 bases, with 20 bases between them. This CDR3 is 15 amino acids long. The CDR3 sequence is CASVNLFPVGYGYTF. CDR3 sequence (DNA): TGTGCCAGCGTAAACCTATTCCCGGTTGGCTATGGCTACACCTTC.

This clone was seen only once. The chain carries TRBV7-2 and TRBJ2-5; 8 bases are shared with TRBD2. V shed 5 bases, J shed 4 bases, and the junction held 15 bases outside the gene matches. This CDR3 is built from 17 residues. The germline V gene encodes CDR1 SGHTA and CDR2 FQGNSA. The CDR3 spells CASSKGSSGRRGETQYF. The CDR3 region has the DNA TGTGCCAGCAGCAAAGGGTCGAGCGGGAGAAGGGGAGAGACCCAGTACTTC.

This chain uses TRBV9 with TRBJ2-6, with TRBD2 matching over 8 bases. Trimming took 3 bases from V and 2 from J; bases not matched to a gene: 7. Germline lookup yields CDR1 SGDLS and CDR2 YYNGEE. This CDR3 is built from 17 residues. CDR3 loop: CASSARDGGAGANVLTF. The CDR3 DNA sequence: TGTGCCAGCAGCGCCCGCGACGGGGGGGCTGGGGCCAACGTCCTGACTTTC.

The chain couples TRBV25-1 to TRBJ2-1; D is unresolved. This CDR3 has 14 residues. The germline V gene encodes CDR1 MGHDK and CDR2 SYGVNS. V was shortened by 0 bases and J by 8 bases, with 11 bases between the two germline ends. Here the CDR3 DNA reads TGTGCCAGCAGTGAATATGCCCGTTGGGATGAGCAGTTCTTC. This sequence encodes CASSEYARWDEQFF.

This chain joins TRBV18 and TRBJ2-6; TRBD2 matches 8 bases. CDR1 and CDR2 (germline): KGHSH, LQKENI. The CDR3 totals 18 residues. V was pared by 1 base and J by 0 bases, with 5 bases of the junction left unmatched. CDR3 residues: CASSPLASGSSGANVLTF. The CDR3 coding sequence is TGTGCCAGCTCACCACTTGCTAGCGGGTCCTCTGGGGCCAACGTCCTGACTTTC.

The rearrangement joins TRBV3-1 (or the pseudogene TRBV3-2) to TRBJ1-6; D might be TRBD1 (5 bases). The V end lost 4 bases, the J end lost 9 bases, and 13 bases lay between the germline ends. Germline assignment: CDR1 LGHDT and CDR2 YNNKEL (reference sequence). The CDR3 consists of 14 residues. The CDR3 DNA reads as TGTGCCAGCAGCCCGTGGGGCGTCGCTTCACCCCTCCACTTT. It translates to CASSPWGVASPLHF.

CDR3 in DNA: TGTGCCAGCAGCTCCGGGACTAGCGGGAGTGGAACCGGGGAGCTGTTTTTT. Translation gives CASSSGTSGSGTGELFF. The chain has TRBV5-4 and TRBJ2-2, with TRBD2 identical over 14 bases. The CDR3 has 17 residues. The junction had 6 bases not matched to a gene; V was cut back by 3 bases and J by 5 bases. Germline assignment: CDR1 SGHNT and CDR2 YYREEE (reference sequence).

V gene TRBV4-1 combines with J gene TRBJ2-3, with unresolved D. Germline V gene sequence: CDR1 MGHRA, CDR2 YSYEKL. CDR3 length equals 16 residues. V dropped 1 base and J dropped 0 bases, with 11 bases sitting between them. In nucleotides, the CDR3 is TGCGCCAGCAGCCAAGTTGGGCTAGAGAGCACAGATACGCAGTATTTT. Translation gives CASSQVGLESTDTQYF.

This clone was seen once. CDR3 loop: CASSLWLGTQETQYF. The CDR3, as DNA: TGTGCCAGCAGTTTATGGTTAGGGACCCAAGAGACCCAGTACTTC. The chain couples TRBV28 to TRBJ2-5, with D possibly called TRBD1 or TRBD2 (5 bases each). Germline values: CDR1 MDHEN, CDR2 SYDVKM. Trimming stripped 0 bases from V and 1 base from J, with 9 bases between. This CDR3 has 15 residues.

This clone was seen a few times. The chain carries TRBV28 and TRBJ2-7, with D possibly matching TRBD1 (5 bases). This CDR3 has 12 amino acids. Trimming removed 1 base from V and 7 bases from J, with 8 bases in between. Germline CDR1 is MDHEN and CDR2 is SYDVKM. DNA of the CDR3: TGTGCCAGCAGTTTATCCCAGGGAGAGCAGTACTTC. Residues: CASSLSQGEQYF.

J is TRBJ1-4 and V is TRBV7-8; no clear D. V gave up 3 bases and J gave up 8 bases, with 13 bases separating them. Germline assignment: CDR1 SGHVS and CDR2 FQNEAQ. There are 14 residues in the CDR3. The CDR3 spells CASSLSLSQEKLFF. DNA of the CDR3: TGTGCCAGCAGCTTGTCGCTAAGTCAGGAAAAACTGTTTTTT.

The V gene is TRBV6-5, the J gene TRBJ1-2; 7 bases fit TRBD1. The CDR3 consists of 16 residues. CDR1 is MNHEY, CDR2 SVGAGI, per germline. With 2 bases clipped from V and 2 bases from J, the junction kept 8 bases outside the gene matches. CDR3 sequence reads: CASSYAGQEFNYGYTF. CDR3 DNA sequence: TGTGCCAGCAGTTACGCCGGACAGGAGTTCAACTATGGCTACACCTTC.

V usage is TRBV7-2 and J usage is TRBJ1-1; the D is unclear. The V end lost 1 base, the J end lost 4 bases, and 7 bases lay between the germline ends. This CDR3 contains 13 residues. Germline CDR1 SGHTA, CDR2 FQGNSA. CDR3 protein: CASSLERGTEAFF. CDR3 DNA sequence: TGTGCCAGCAGCTTAGAGCGGGGCACTGAAGCTTTCTTT.

CDR3 nucleotide sequence: TGTGCCAGCGGAGGGGGCCCTAGCACAGATACGCAGTATTTT. Its protein product is CASGGGPSTDTQYF. This rearrangement joins TRBV5-6 to TRBJ2-3; possibly TRBD1 for D (7 bases). The CDR3 sequence is 14 residues long. Trimming cost V 7 bases and J 0 bases, with 12 bases left between them. CDR1 SGHDT and CDR2 YYEEEE come from the germline V gene.

The chain is built from TRBV19 and TRBJ1-2, with D unresolved. This CDR3 spans 13 amino acids. V lost 5 bases and J lost 3, with 10 bases in between. Germline CDR1 is LNHDA and CDR2 is SQIVND (reference sequence). CDR3 sequence reads: CASSLASDYGYTF. CDR3 in DNA: TGTGCCAGTAGTTTGGCTTCGGACTATGGCTACACCTTC.

The CDR3 nucleotides are TGTGCCAGCAGTTTTTATCAGGAGGACGAGCAGTACTTC. Protein sequence: CASSFYQEDEQYF. The chain employs TRBV27 and TRBJ2-7; perhaps TRBD2 as D (5 bases). Germline-derived CDR1 and CDR2 are MNHEY and SMNVEV (reference sequence). This CDR3 contains 13 residues. V was shortened by 3 bases and J by 5 bases, with 11 bases between the two germline ends.

This clone occurred once. The V gene is TRBV19, the J gene TRBJ1-5, with 8 nucleotides matching TRBD1. Per the germline V gene, CDR1 is LNHDA and CDR2 is SQIVND (reference sequence). CDR3 length: 15 residues. Losses at the gene ends were 5 bases for V and 2 bases for J; bases not matched to a gene: 5. The chain's CDR3 is CASSPGGRGNQPQHF. In DNA form, the CDR3 reads TGTGCCAGTAGTCCAGGGGGCAGGGGCAATCAGCCCCAGCATTTT.

This clone appeared a single time. The rearrangement joins TRBV6-5 to TRBJ1-2; D perhaps matches TRBD1 (6 bases). Germline assignment: CDR1 MNHEY and CDR2 SVGAGI. This CDR3 contains 15 residues. Trimming removed 2 bases at V and 2 bases at J, with 12 bases between. This CDR3 is CASSYRGQFNYGYTF. The CDR3 DNA is TGTGCCAGCAGTTACCGAGGACAGTTCAACTATGGCTACACCTTC.

This clone was counted once. This chain joins TRBV19 and TRBJ2-5; D is perhaps TRBD1 (6 bases). The CDR3 spans 14 residues. CDR1 is LNHDA, CDR2 SQIVND, per germline (reference sequence). Trimming took 3 bases from V and 0 from J, leaving 8 bases between them. This CDR3 is CASSMGTHQETQYF. The CDR3 DNA reads as TGTGCCAGTAGTATGGGGACACACCAAGAGACCCAGTACTTC.

The rearrangement joins TRBV28 to TRBJ1-2; D call uncertain. Trimming took 6 bases from V and 8 from J, leaving 13 bases between them. The CDR3 sequence is 12 residues long. Germline CDR1 is MDHEN and CDR2 is SYDVKM. DNA of the CDR3: TGTGCCAGCAGCCCCCCAGGCCAAGGCTACACCTTC. Protein product: CASSPPGQGYTF.